This T cell receptor (beta chain) was captured by sequencing in a study of tumor-infiltrating lymphocytes in primary liver carcinoma. Study-level background: Samples had roughly 3.5 to 7.5 million productive TCRbeta reads, comparable between tissue types.

Notes on this clonotype: The antigen remains undetermined.

A constant-region primer served to make TCR beta cDNA from roughly 480 ng total RNA. Modified slightly, ARM-PCR produced TCR beta libraries over three nested multiplex PCR rounds. A C-beta reverse primer was combined with TRBV1-TRBV30 forward primers in the first two PCR rounds, and each round had around 11 cycles. TCRdb passed the multiplex PCR reads through MiXCR, listing each CDR3 protein once. Here the sample spans 300,000 to 400,000 distinct CDR3 sequences, about 60% being singletons. It was unsorted whole blood that yielded blood RNA, and germline DNA was also extracted. At sampling, these chronic HBV carriers had received no treatment. V lost 6 bases and J lost 3; bases outside the gene matches: 8. Germline CDR1 reads MNHNY; CDR2 reads SVGAGI (reference sequence). CDR3 size: 15 residues. Whole-study findings and limits: Tumor top-250-clone fractions significantly exceeded those of blood (p = 0.039). Each sample was bulk and unsorted; consequently, CD4+ and CD8+ repertoires were not compared.

The sample taken for sequencing was peripheral blood. This chain uses TRBV6-6 with TRBJ2-7; 10 bases agree with TRBD1. The sequence was collected from a man in his forties or fifties with primary liver carcinoma and hepatitis B virus infection. The CDR3 DNA reads TGTGCCAGCAGCCAACCGGGACAGGGGATCTACGAGCAGTACTTC. This translates into CASSQPGQGIYEQYF.